This paragraph reports one TCR beta chain. Its antigen remains unidentified. Once RNA had been extracted, it was reverse transcribed into cDNA to act as the sequencing template. Measured with immunoSEQ multiplex PCR; TCRdb has only the in-frame clones, and not every one. The data contain about 270,000 clones, 60% of them singletons. This entry is derived from a study of CD8+ T cells in alopecia areata. Looking at the study overall: It was oral tofacitinib, at 5 to 10 mg twice daily, that treated patients received.

The CDR3 has 11 residues. V was cut by 2 bases and J by 5 bases, with 3 bases left in between. Per the germline V gene, CDR1 is SNHLY and CDR2 is FYNNEI. Study-level results: Clarity of TCR sharing across patients fell short of that in mice, possibly HLA-related. Many expanded lesional clones persisted during tofacitinib (in both scalp and blood).

The treatment was: oral pan-JAK inhibitor, 5-10 mg twice daily. Lesional scalp tissue (obtained by punch biopsy) and peripheral blood were collected from alopecia areata patients. V and J are TRBV2 and TRBJ1-1; no clear D. Material: CD4+ T cells sorted from blood, obtained at approximately week 52, from a patient treated with tofacitinib. The clonotype was recovered from a human donor with alopecia areata. In nucleotides, the CDR3 is TGTGCCAGCAGTGAAAGGACTGAAGCTTTCTTT. It is translated as CASSERTEAFF.